Shown below are 20 T cell receptor beta chains from a single sample sequenced in a study of neurological immune-mediated disorders. From the 5' RACE reads, TCRdb called clonotypes with MiXCR, one entry per CDR3 protein. The data hold 130,000 or so distinct CDR3 sequences, with about 3.4% observed a single time. Source material: PBMCs. Receptors originate from a woman in her twenties or thirties with multiple sclerosis.

Many counts were recorded for this clonotype. The gene calls are TRBV5-1 and TRBJ2-2; 7 nucleotides match TRBD1. The length of the CDR3 is 14 residues. Germline CDR1 SGHRS, CDR2 YFSETQ. Germline trimming cut 4 bases from V and 1 base from J; bases unmatched to any gene: 1. The CDR3 sequence: CASSHRGNTGELFF. In nucleotides, the CDR3 is TGCGCCAGCAGCCACAGGGGGAACACCGGGGAGCTGTTTTTT. The entire variable domain, with the rest obtained from reference TRBV5-1 and TRBJ2-2, is as follows: KAGVTQTPRYLIKTRGQQVTLSCSPISGHRSVSWYQQTPGQGLQFLFEYFSETQRNKGNFPGRFSGRQFSNSRSEMNVSTLELGDSALYLCASSHRGNTGELFFGEGSRLTVL.

This clonotype was counted ten times or more. V is TRBV12-3 or TRBV12-4 and J is TRBJ1-2, with 10 bases matching TRBD1. V shed 5 bases, J shed 6 bases, and the junction held 12 bases outside the gene matches. CDR3 length equals 16 residues. The CDR3 loop reads CASSPQAGTGANGYTF. CDR3 in DNA: TGTGCCAGCAGTCCGCAGGCTGGGACAGGGGCTAATGGCTACACCTTC.

This clonotype was seen a few times. V gene TRBV4-3 combines with J gene TRBJ2-2; 7 bases agree with TRBD1. The CDR3 runs 18 residues. Trimming took 0 bases from V and 1 from J; bases not matched to a gene: 8. CDR1 LGHNA and CDR2 YSLEER come from the germline V gene. CDR3 coding DNA: TGCGCCAGCAGCCAAGACTTGGTGGGGACAGAGAACACCGGGGAGCTGTTTTTT. Encoded protein: CASSQDLVGTENTGELFF.

This clonotype was seen at least ten times. The chain is built from TRBV20-1 and TRBJ2-3; TRBD2 aligns across 8 bases. Trimming cost V 3 bases and J 2 bases; bases outside gene matches: 4. Germline V gives CDR1 DFQATT, CDR2 SNEGSKA (reference sequence). There are 14 residues in the CDR3. The CDR3 region has the DNA TGCAGTGCTAGCGGGGGGGCTATCACAGATACGCAGTATTTT. It specifies CSASGGAITDTQYF.

This clonotype has ten or more counts. The chain is built from TRBV7-2 and TRBJ2-1; D perhaps matches TRBD2 (6 bases). Deletions cut 5 bases from V and 8 bases from J, with 16 bases between. The CDR3 has 14 residues. From germline, CDR1 is SGHTA and CDR2 FQGNSA. CDR3 sequence reads: CASSRSGPWDEQFF. In DNA, the CDR3 is TGTGCCAGCAGCCGAAGCGGGCCCTGGGATGAGCAGTTCTTC.

This clonotype came up many times. V and J are TRBV7-2 and TRBJ2-1; D remains ambiguous. This CDR3 has 13 residues. The germline V gene encodes CDR1 SGHTA and CDR2 FQGNSA. V shed 2 bases and J shed 3 bases, with 5 bases lying between them. The CDR3 is CASSLNLYNEQFF. CDR3 DNA: TGTGCCAGCAGCTTAAATCTCTACAATGAGCAGTTCTTC.

This clonotype was recorded at least ten times. The gene calls are TRBV5-1 and TRBJ2-7; TRBD1 matches 9 bases. With 2 bases clipped from V and 5 bases from J, the junction kept 8 bases outside the gene matches. The germline V gene encodes CDR1 SGHRS and CDR2 YFSETQ. CDR3 size: 15 residues. CDR3 residues: CASSFAGQGSDEQYF. The CDR3 nucleotides are TGCGCCAGCAGCTTCGCGGGACAGGGTTCGGACGAGCAGTACTTC.

The table lists this clonotype with many counts. The chain links TRBV7-2 to TRBJ2-1, with D unclear. The germline V gene has CDR1 SGHTA and CDR2 FQGNSA. Trimming removed 0 bases from V and 6 bases from J, with 12 bases in between. CDR3 length equals 15 residues. The CDR3 DNA is TGTGCCAGCAGCTTAGCAATGGGAAATGTCAATGAGCAGTTCTTC. Its protein product is CASSLAMGNVNEQFF.

This clonotype came up many times. V gene TRBV7-2 combines with J gene TRBJ1-5; TRBD1 matches 9 bases. V was clipped by 5 bases and J by 5 bases; unmatched bases: 4. The CDR3 is 14 residues long. Germline lookup yields CDR1 SGHTA and CDR2 FQGNSA. CDR3 DNA sequence: TGTGCCAGCAGCCCTTGGACAGGGGATCAGCCCCAGCATTTT. This gives the protein CASSPWTGDQPQHF. Full variable domain (remainder filled in from reference TRBV7-2 and TRBJ1-5): GAGVSQSPSNKVTEKGKDVELRCDPISGHTALYWYRQSLGQGLEFLIYFQGNSAPDKSGLPSDRFSAERTGGSVSTLTIQRTQQEDSAVYLCASSPWTGDQPQHFGDGTRLSIL.

This clonotype was seen repeatedly, ten times or more. For the CDR3, the DNA is TGTGCCAGCAGTTACGGCAGTTACGGCTACACCTTC. It specifies CASSYGSYGYTF. The chain couples TRBV6-5 to TRBJ1-2; D call uncertain. Germline V gives CDR1 MNHEY, CDR2 SVGAGI. Between the trimmed V and J ends, which lost 2 bases and 8 bases, there was a span of 9 bases. The CDR3 contains 12 residues.

This clonotype was detected ten times or more. The chain employs TRBV5-6 and TRBJ1-2; D perhaps matches TRBD1 (6 bases). V lost 4 bases and J lost 4, with 14 bases in between. The CDR3 is made up of 14 amino acids. CDR1 SGHDT and CDR2 YYEEEE come from the germline V gene. The CDR3 loop reads CASSRDRRAYGYTF. The DNA of the CDR3 is TGTGCCAGCAGCCGAGACAGGAGGGCCTATGGCTACACCTTC.

This clonotype has at least ten counts. V usage is TRBV14 and J usage is TRBJ1-2, with D uncertain. This CDR3 comprises 15 residues. Germline V CDR1 and CDR2: SGHDN, FVKESK. V lost 1 base to trimming and J lost 8 bases, with 17 bases between them. The CDR3 spells CASSQVEDPRYGYTF. In DNA form, the CDR3 reads TGTGCCAGCAGCCAAGTCGAGGACCCTAGGTACGGCTACACCTTC.

This clonotype appeared many times. The chain uses TRBV5-5 and TRBJ1-2; 7 bases fit TRBD1. V shed 1 base, J shed 9 bases, and the junction held 9 bases outside the gene matches. This CDR3 has 14 amino acids. In germline, CDR1 is SGHKS, CDR2 YYEKEE (reference sequence). The CDR3 spells CASSLWGGQSSYTF. The CDR3 region has the DNA TGTGCCAGCAGCTTGTGGGGGGGACAGTCCAGCTACACCTTC.

This chain links TRBV5-1 with TRBJ2-1, with D perhaps matching TRBD1 or TRBD2 (5 bases each). This CDR3 spans 15 amino acids. V was shortened by 2 bases and J by 6 bases, with 15 bases between the two germline ends. CDR1 and CDR2 from the germline V gene are SGHRS and YFSETQ. The CDR3 sequence is CASSFNGALRNEQFF. The CDR3 nucleotides are TGCGCCAGCAGCTTTAACGGGGCTCTCCGCAATGAGCAGTTCTTC.

This clonotype was found many times. The chain combines TRBV5-6 with TRBJ2-6, with TRBD1 matching 10 bases. Germline values: CDR1 SGHDT, CDR2 YYEEEE. The junction had 6 bases not matched to a gene; V was cut back by 3 bases and J by 0 bases. The CDR3 length is 18 residues. CDR3 region: CASSSGQGTTSGANVLTF. The CDR3 bases are TGTGCCAGCAGCTCGGGACAGGGGACAACCTCTGGGGCCAACGTCCTGACTTTC.

This clonotype was seen many times. This chain joins TRBV6-5 and TRBJ2-1, with D hard to call. This CDR3 is built from 10 residues. The germline gives CDR1 MNHEY, CDR2 SVGAGI. The CDR3 sequence: CVCGINEQFF. In DNA form, the CDR3 reads TGTGTATGTGGAATCAATGAGCAGTTCTTC.

This clonotype was recorded many times. This rearrangement joins TRBV20-1 to TRBJ2-7; TRBD1 matches at 7 bases. Germline loops: CDR1 DFQATT, CDR2 SNEGSKA (reference sequence). CDR3 length: 12 amino acids. V shed 6 bases and J 1 base; nucleotides not matched to a gene: 3. This CDR3 is CSARTGSYEQYF. The CDR3 region has the DNA TGCAGTGCCCGGACAGGTTCCTACGAGCAGTACTTC.

This clonotype was counted many times. The chain links TRBV5-1 to TRBJ2-7; D remains unclear. This CDR3 has 14 residues. V lost 4 bases and J 1 base, leaving 12 bases between the germline ends. CDR1 is SGHRS and CDR2 is YFSETQ in the germline V gene. In DNA, the CDR3 is TGCGCCAGCAGCGCGAGCAGGTGGTCCTACGAGCAGTACTTC. Its translation: CASSASRWSYEQYF.

This clonotype was found many times. The V gene is TRBV20-1, the J gene TRBJ2-4, with D perhaps given as TRBD1 or TRBD2 (5 bases each). Trimming removed 0 bases from V and 5 bases from J, with 17 bases in between. The CDR3 consists of 16 residues. CDR1 and CDR2 (germline): DFQATT, SNEGSKA (reference sequence). The CDR3 DNA reads TGCAGTGCTAGAGACCCGCAACGGGGCAGGGAAAACATTCAGTACTTC. Protein: CSARDPQRGRENIQYF.

This clonotype was recorded at least ten times. The V call is TRBV6-5, the J call TRBJ1-1; no clear D. V was cut by 3 bases and J by 1 base, with 12 bases left in between. This CDR3 has 15 amino acids. Germline loops: CDR1 MNHEY, CDR2 SVGAGI. The CDR3 bases are TGTGCCAGCAGTTATGGAGCCATTCAGAACACTGAAGCTTTCTTT. This sequence encodes CASSYGAIQNTEAFF.